This TCR beta chain was found in a study of blood T cell repertoires in COVID-19. Study background: The cDNA or gDNA used as material had been derived from T cells, B-cell-depleted T cells, or PBMCs.

Germline lookup yields CDR1 MNHEY and CDR2 SVGAGI. Trimming pared 8 bases from V and 2 bases from J, leaving 11 bases between. The CDR3 runs to 13 residues. Produced via immunoSEQ multiplex PCR; TCRdb's table is partial and in-frame only. This sample carries about 43,000 clones, 86% of them seen once, and the ten largest clones take around 8.3%. V usage is TRBV6-5 and J usage is TRBJ2-3; weak D call: TRBD2 (6 bases). The sequence was collected from a man between 60 and 75 years old with active COVID-19. The sequencing sample was made of peripheral blood. The CDR3 here is CASWAGNTDTQYF. In nucleotides, the CDR3 is TGTGCCAGCTGGGCGGGAAACACAGATACGCAGTATTTT.